Listed below are T cell receptor beta chains from one sample, sequenced in a study of shared clonotypes between healthy human individuals. Here immunoSEQ multiplex PCR was the method, and the copy in TCRdb shows in-frame clones only, minus some. Among 2 million to 2.5 million clones listed, 85% to 95% were seen once. Sequenced material: naive CD4+ T cells from PBMCs. These TCRs come from a man aged 18-30 years in good health. Some clones in this sample may be carry-over from other donors' samples. Each CDR3 is given with its conserved first and last residue. The D gene is left open where the match is weak. Size tells how often a clone was seen (once, few, many) or the class of an expanded clone, and some rows leave it out.

clone_size,d_call,v_call,j_call,cdr3_nt,cdr3_aa
.,TRBD1,TRBV5-1,TRBJ2-7,TGCGCCAGCAGCTCCGGGACAGGGCCTTACGAGCAGTACTTC,CASSSGTGPYEQYF
.,.,TRBV18,TRBJ1-2,TGTGCCAGCTCACCCCAATCACGGGGGGCGGATCTGAGCGGCTACACCTTC,CASSPQSRGADLSGYTF
.,TRBD2,TRBV7-8,TRBJ2-7,TGTGCCAGCAACCTCCCCGGAAGCGGGAGGCTCCAGGCCGAGCAGTACTTC,CASNLPGSGRLQAEQYF
once,TRBD2,TRBV7-7,TRBJ2-1,TGTGCCAGCAGCCCGGGACTAGCGGGAGGGAAGGCGTTCTTC,CASSPGLAGGKAFF
.,.,TRBV19,TRBJ1-5,TGTGCCAGTAGTATCTCGGGGATAAGCAATCAGCCCCAGCATTTT,CASSISGISNQPQHF
.,.,TRBV5-4,TRBJ2-5,TGTGCCAGCAGCCCTGGCGGACGGACTCACCCACAAGAGACCCAGTACTTC,CASSPGGRTHPQETQYF
.,.,TRBV4-1,TRBJ1-5,TGCGCCAGCAGCCAAGATTATCGGGTTCAGCCCCAGCATTTT,CASSQDYRVQPQHF
.,TRBD1,TRBV27,TRBJ1-5,TGTGCCAGCAGTTCCCGACAGGGGCAACAGCCCCAGCATTTT,CASSSRQGQQPQHF
.,.,TRBV7-3,TRBJ2-1,TGTGCCAGCAGCTTATCGGGAGACCTTGAGCAGTTCTTC,CASSLSGDLEQFF
.,.,TRBV5-6,TRBJ2-4,TGTGCCAGCAGCTTCATCGGGGGAGACCCGTACTTC,CASSFIGGDPYF
.,TRBD1,TRBV5-6,TRBJ1-1,TGTGCCAGCAGCCGACAGGGGGCCGGGGCCCAAGCTTTCTTT,CASSRQGAGAQAFF
.,TRBD2,TRBV5-1,TRBJ2-5,TGCGCCAGCAGCTTGGCGGCGGGAGGGGGTGAGACCCAGTACTTC,CASSLAAGGGETQYF
once,TRBD1,TRBV19,TRBJ2-7,TGTGCCAGTAGTATAGACGGACAGGGAGCCTACGAGCAGTACTTC,CASSIDGQGAYEQYF
.,.,TRBV7-2,TRBJ1-4,TGTGCCAGCAGCTCGATAGGGGGACCGCGAAGATCAAATGAAAAACTGTTTTTT,CASSSIGGPRRSNEKLFF
.,.,TRBV5-4,TRBJ2-2,TGTGCCAGCAGCTCTGGACAGACGAACACCGGGGAGCTGTTTTTT,CASSSGQTNTGELFF
.,.,TRBV6-1,TRBJ2-7,TGTGCCAGCAGGAAGTCCCAAGGGGAGCAGTACTTC,CASRKSQGEQYF
.,.,TRBV9,TRBJ2-1,TGTGCCAGCAGCGTAGGCGTGACTGGGGAGCAGTTCTTC,CASSVGVTGEQFF
.,TRBD2,TRBV4-1,TRBJ2-2,TGCGCCAGCAGCCAAGAATTGGTACTAGCGGCCACCGGGGAGCTGTTTTTT,CASSQELVLAATGELFF
.,.,TRBV7-3,TRBJ2-3,TGTGCCAGCAGCTTGACCAGGAGTGGGGATACGCAGTATTTT,CASSLTRSGDTQYF
.,.,TRBV27,TRBJ1-3,TGTGCCAGCAGTTCCCTCTCGGCTGGAAACACCATATATTTT,CASSSLSAGNTIYF
.,.,TRBV10-1,TRBJ2-1,TGCGCCAGCAGTGCTTCTCATCTTAGCTCCTACAATGAGCAGTTCTTC,CASSASHLSSYNEQFF
.,TRBD1,TRBV5-1,TRBJ2-1,TGCGCCAGCAGTTCACAGGGGGCAGATGGGTTCTTC,CASSSQGADGFF
.,.,TRBV9,TRBJ2-6,TGTGCCAGCAGCGCCGACAGGCTAGGGGCCAACGTCCTGACTTTC,CASSADRLGANVLTF
.,.,TRBV28,TRBJ1-4,TGTGCCAGCAGTTTCCGGGGGTATGAAAAACTGTTTTTT,CASSFRGYEKLFF
.,.,TRBV28,TRBJ1-5,TGTGCCAGCAGTCCCACCCACACCGACAATCAGCCCCAGCATTTT,CASSPTHTDNQPQHF
.,TRBD1,TRBV28,TRBJ2-5,TGTGCCAGCAGCCCGGCCGGGACAGTCTTCGGGACCCAGTACTTC,CASSPAGTVFGTQYF
.,.,TRBV9,TRBJ2-5,TGTGCCAGCAGTGCCGTAGGGGGGCTAGCAATGGAGACCCAGTACTTC,CASSAVGGLAMETQYF
once,TRBD1,TRBV28,TRBJ1-1,TGTGCCAGCAGACGACAGGGGGCCCGGCGGACTGAAGCTTTCTTT,CASRRQGARRTEAFF
.,.,TRBV20-1,TRBJ1-5,TGCAGTGCTAGAAGACAGTCCTTTCAGCATTTT,CSARRQSFQHF
.,TRBD1,TRBV7-9,TRBJ1-1,TGTGCCAGCAGCTTCGGACAGGGGGCGGCCGAAGCTTTCTTT,CASSFGQGAAEAFF
few,.,TRBV5-1,TRBJ2-3,TGCGCCAGCAGGTTGGGCCAGGTAAAGAGCACAGATACGCAGTATTTT,CASRLGQVKSTDTQYF
.,.,TRBV7-2,TRBJ2-7,TGTGCCAGCAGCTTTTTTGGGAGCCGCTACGAGCAGTACTTC,CASSFFGSRYEQYF
.,TRBD2,TRBV7-9,TRBJ2-1,TGTGCCAGCAGCGCCAGCGGGAGAGGCGCTTACAATGAGCAGTTCTTC,CASSASGRGAYNEQFF
.,TRBD2,TRBV5-3,TRBJ2-7,TGTGCCAGAAGCTTCGCCCTAGCGGGCCGAGCCTACGAGCAGTACTTC,CARSFALAGRAYEQYF
.,TRBD1,TRBV5-4,TRBJ1-1,TGTGCCAGCAGCTTGGGGGGTAGACAGGGCAAAAACACTGAAGCTTTCTTT,CASSLGGRQGKNTEAFF
.,.,TRBV28,TRBJ1-2,TGTGCCAGCAGCGTACCCTATGGCTACACCTTC,CASSVPYGYTF
.,.,TRBV5-1,TRBJ1-2,TGCGCCAGCAGCCCGGACAGTTGGAACTATGGCTACACCTTC,CASSPDSWNYGYTF
once,.,TRBV6-5,TRBJ2-1,TGTGCCAGCAGTCTACGGGGGCTGAATGAGCAGTTCTTC,CASSLRGLNEQFF